The clone carrying this T cell receptor beta chain was recorded a few times. What it recognizes is unknown. The data were obtained in a study of human T cells and chemical hapten exposure. Background on the study: An area of 2 cm by 2 cm on upper inner arm skin received 2% DPC for sensitization. Patients had diphenylcyclopropenone applied to the scalp weekly throughout the approximately 24-week study. Study-level results: While controls formed fewer of them, expanded TCRs formed significantly more large CDR3 similarity clusters.

As to time point: patch test 3, about 24 weeks after DPC sensitization. Treatment denoted: therapeutic diphenylcyclopropenone sensitization with weekly scalp DPC. Before extraction, the whole blood was not fractionated, and total RNA was taken from it. Each CDR3 protein gets one entry after TCRdb re-called the RACE reads with MiXCR. The repertoire includes 90,000 to 140,000 distinct CDR3 sequences, 34% of them detected once, and 2.5% to 3% sits in the top ten. Germline assignment: CDR1 SGHNT and CDR2 YYREEE (reference sequence). This CDR3 is 14 amino acids long. Losses at the gene ends were 1 base for V and 6 bases for J; bases not matched to a gene: 5.

This chain links TRBV5-4 with TRBJ2-7; TRBD2 matches 9 bases. The receptor was isolated from a man in his forties or fifties with alopecia areata. Some clones in this sample may be carry-over from other donors' samples. The sample here was whole blood, taken in connection with sensitization to the hapten diphenylcyclopropenone (DPC). CDR3 protein: CASSLSGGLIEQYF. The CDR3 DNA follows: TGTGCCAGCAGCTTGAGCGGGGGGCTAATCGAGCAGTACTTC.